The 22 T cell receptor beta chains given below trace back to one sample, sequenced in a study of blood T cell repertoires in COVID-19 (TCRdb year 2020). Libraries were built with the immunoSEQ multiplex PCR assay. TCRdb obtained this table from immuneACCESS and retained in-frame rearrangements with V and J assigned. These tables miss some clones; where compared with another copy, unresolved V genes account for less than half of the shortfall, and the remainder is unexplained. The table for this sample lists about 66,000 clones; roughly 84% of them were counted only once. 6.9% of the sample belongs to the ten largest clones. The sequenced material came from peripheral blood. The receptor set was obtained from a man aged 50 to 60 with active COVID-19.

This clone was seen only a few times. The CDR3 is CASSYSRQGVKKLFF. CDR3 DNA: TGTGCCAGCAGTTACTCGAGGCAGGGGGTTAAAAAACTGTTTTTT. The V gene is TRBV6-5, the J gene TRBJ1-4; 7 bases are shared with TRBD1. V lost 0 bases and J lost 9; bases outside the gene matches: 7. Looked up from germline, CDR1 is MNHEY and CDR2 is SVGAGI. CDR3 length: 15 amino acids.

This chain connects TRBV5-6 to TRBJ2-7; D is perhaps TRBD1 (6 bases). Trimming removed 4 bases from V and 2 bases from J, with 10 bases in between. The CDR3 runs 13 residues. The V gene's germline CDR1 is SGHDT and CDR2 YYEEEE. This CDR3 reads CASSRDTAYEQYF. Written as DNA, the CDR3 is TGTGCCAGCAGCAGGGACACCGCCTACGAGCAGTACTTC. The entire variable domain, with the rest obtained from reference TRBV5-6 and TRBJ2-7, is as follows: DAGVTQSPTHLIKTRGQQVTLRCSPKSGHDTVSWYQQALGQGPQFIFQYYEEEERQRGNFPDRFSGHQFPNYSSELNVNALLLGDSALYLCASSRDTAYEQYFGPGTRLTVT.

V usage is TRBV7-3 and J usage is TRBJ2-5; a possible D gene is TRBD2 (5 bases). The germline V gene has CDR1 SGHTA and CDR2 FQGTGA. The CDR3 runs to 13 residues. The germline V and J ends were trimmed by 5 bases and 3 bases, with 10 bases remaining between them. CDR3 sequence: CASSNTSEETQYF. DNA of the CDR3: TGTGCCAGCAGCAACACTAGTGAAGAGACCCAGTACTTC.

This clone was found a few times. The CDR3 spells CASRGTGTYFANTGELFF. The CDR3 bases are TGTGCCAGCAGGGGGACAGGGACTTATTTCGCGAACACCGGGGAGCTGTTTTTT. The J gene is TRBJ2-2, the V gene TRBV25-1, with 9 bases identical to TRBD1. The V gene's germline CDR1 is MGHDK and CDR2 SYGVNS. V lost 6 bases, J lost 0 bases, and 11 bases stayed unmatched. The CDR3 is 18 amino acids.

This chain joins TRBV2 and TRBJ1-2, with 7 bases matching TRBD1. Germline values: CDR1 SNHLY, CDR2 FYNNEI. This CDR3 has 13 residues. V trimming: 4 bases; J trimming: 5 bases; junction bases outside the gene matches: 4. As DNA, the CDR3 is TGTGCCAGCAGTGTTCAGGGGGAGTATGGCTACACCTTC. Translated, it gives CASSVQGEYGYTF. The variable domain in full, with the rest retrieved from reference TRBV2 and TRBJ1-2, is EPEVTQTPSHQVTQMGQEVILRCVPISNHLYFYWYRQILGQKVEFLVSFYNNEISEKSEIFDDQFSVERPDGSNFTLKIRSTKLEDSAMYFCASSVQGEYGYTFGSGTRLTVV.

CDR3 DNA: TGTGCCAGCAGTTACGGGCGGGGGGGACTTGTCAATGAGCAGTTCTTC. This sequence encodes CASSYGRGGLVNEQFF. The chain is built from TRBV6-5 and TRBJ2-1; 9 bases are shared with TRBD2. J lost 6 bases, V lost 2 bases, and 8 bases had no gene match. CDR3 length: 16 amino acids. CDR1 and CDR2 from the germline V gene are MNHEY and SVGAGI.

The rearrangement links TRBV3-1 (or the pseudogene TRBV3-2) to TRBJ2-1, with D unresolved. V was cut by 3 bases and J by 5 bases, with 17 bases left in between. The CDR3 extends over 16 amino acids. Germline CDR1 reads LGHDT; CDR2 reads YNNKEL (reference sequence). The CDR3 DNA sequence: TGTGCCAGCAGCCAGACGACTCCCTCTCCTAACAATGAGCAGTTCTTC. Its translation: CASSQTTPSPNNEQFF.

This chain joins TRBV6-5 and TRBJ1-5; the match to TRBD1 covers 9 bases. The length of the CDR3 is 15 residues. Trimming removed 5 bases from V and 2 bases from J; junction bases left unmatched: 4. Germline-derived CDR1 and CDR2 are MNHEY and SVGAGI. CDR3 amino acids: CASSPRTGGNQPQHF. In DNA, the CDR3 is TGTGCCAGCAGTCCCCGGACAGGGGGCAATCAGCCCCAGCATTTT.

The rearrangement uses TRBV7-9 and TRBJ1-1; D is ambiguous. Germline V gene lookup returns CDR1 SEHNR and CDR2 FQNEAQ (reference sequence). Trimming took off 1 base at V and 7 bases at J, with 7 bases between the two ends. The CDR3 contains 12 residues. CDR3 amino acids: CASSLESSEAFF. The CDR3 DNA is TGTGCCAGCAGCTTAGAGTCGAGTGAAGCTTTCTTT.

The V call is TRBV9, the J call TRBJ2-3, with a tentative D call TRBD2 (5 bases). Trimming stripped 0 bases from V and 6 bases from J, with 14 bases between. Germline V lookup: CDR1 SGDLS, CDR2 YYNGEE. The CDR3 has 15 amino acids. CDR3 loop: CASSVGGLLGDTQYF. As DNA, the CDR3 is TGTGCCAGCAGCGTAGGAGGGCTCCTGGGGGATACGCAGTATTTT.

The chain uses TRBV9 and TRBJ1-1; TRBD1 matches 9 bases. CDR3 length equals 15 residues. V lost 2 bases and J lost 6; bases outside the gene matches: 8. Germline V CDR1 and CDR2: SGDLS, YYNGEE. The CDR3 sequence is CASSVEGQGISEAFF. CDR3 DNA: TGTGCCAGCAGCGTGGAGGGACAGGGAATCTCTGAAGCTTTCTTT. Variable domain in full (rest from reference TRBV9 and TRBJ1-1): DSGVTQTPKHLITATGQRVTLRCSPRSGDLSVYWYQQSLDQGLQFLIQYYNGEERAKGNILERFSAQQFPDLHSELNLSSLELGDSALYFCASSVEGQGISEAFFGQGTRLTVV.

The chain has TRBV2 and TRBJ2-3; 8 nucleotides line up with TRBD2. The V and J ends lost 7 bases and 4 bases, in that order; junction bases with no gene match: 16. The germline gives CDR1 SNHLY, CDR2 FYNNEI. This CDR3 region has 17 residues. Here the CDR3 DNA reads TGTGCCAGCACTTCGCTCCGTCGGGGGGGGCGCGCAGATACGCAGTATTTT. Residues: CASTSLRRGGRADTQYF.

This clone is categorized as large (0.1 to 1%). The rearrangement links TRBV6-5 to TRBJ1-4; D not certain. This CDR3 has 14 residues. The germline gives CDR1 MNHEY, CDR2 SVGAGI. Trimming cost V 5 bases and J 2 bases, with 9 bases left between them. CDR3 DNA sequence: TGTGCCAGCAGTCCCAGGAGGACTAATGAAAAACTGTTTTTT. Amino acids: CASSPRRTNEKLFF.

The chain links TRBV5-1 to TRBJ2-7, with D perhaps matching TRBD2 (5 bases). The V gene lost 2 bases and the J gene lost 7 bases, with 13 bases spanning the gap. The CDR3 contains 13 residues. CDR1 and CDR2 (germline): SGHRS, YFSETQ. The CDR3 region has the DNA TGCGCCAGCAGCTTTGGGTCCCGGGGTGAGCAGTACTTC. As protein: CASSFGSRGEQYF.

The V gene is TRBV24-1, the J gene TRBJ2-4; 10 positions match TRBD1. J was trimmed by 2 bases and V by 4 bases; bases with no gene match: 10. Germline CDR1 is KGHDR and CDR2 is SFDVKD. The CDR3 has 18 residues. In DNA, the CDR3 is TGTGCCACCAGTGAGGGGACAGGGGCGGGTATATCCAAAAACATTCAGTACTTC. This gives the protein CATSEGTGAGISKNIQYF.

The chain uses TRBV15 and TRBJ1-2; D gene unclear. The CDR3 spans 14 residues. The germline CDR1 and CDR2 sequences are LNHNV and YYDKDF (reference sequence). V lost 0 bases to trimming and J lost 7 bases, with 12 bases between them. The CDR3 sequence is CATSRENGVLGYTF. The CDR3 DNA follows: TGTGCCACCAGCAGAGAAAATGGAGTTCTTGGCTACACCTTC.

The chain carries TRBV27 and TRBJ2-7, with TRBD1 matching 10 bases. This CDR3 comprises 15 residues. Unmatched junction bases numbered 9, after V lost 5 bases and J lost 5 bases. Germline V CDR1 and CDR2: MNHEY, SMNVEV (reference sequence). The CDR3 sequence is CASSLPGQGNNEQYV. CDR3 DNA sequence: TGTGCCAGCAGTCTACCGGGACAGGGGAATAACGAGCAGTACGTC.

The rearrangement joins TRBV3-1 (or the pseudogene TRBV3-2) to TRBJ2-1; D unresolved. CDR3 length equals 13 residues. Germline V CDR1 and CDR2: LGHDT, YNNKEL (reference sequence). Trimming took off 1 base at V and 6 bases at J, with 7 bases between the two ends. Here the CDR3 reads CASSQVVGNEQFF. Written as DNA, the CDR3 is TGTGCCAGCAGCCAAGTAGTTGGCAATGAGCAGTTCTTC.

CDR3 coding DNA: TGTGCCAGCAGCTTATTTGCGGGCCCGGACGCTGAAGCTTTCTTT. This gives the protein CASSLFAGPDAEAFF. The chain is built from TRBV11-1 and TRBJ1-1; D remains ambiguous. The CDR3 runs 15 residues. Trimming stripped 2 bases from V and 6 bases from J, with 16 bases between. Germline CDR1 SGHAT, CDR2 FQDESV (reference sequence).

The chain has TRBV14 and TRBJ1-6, with unresolved D. V lost 7 bases and J lost 4, with 8 bases in between. Germline CDR1 reads SGHDN; CDR2 reads FVKESK. The CDR3 runs to 13 residues. The DNA of the CDR3 is TGTGCCAGCAACCGGGAGTATAATTCACCCCTCCACTTT. This gives the protein CASNREYNSPLHF.

This clone rates as medium-sized. The rearrangement joins TRBV3-1 (or the pseudogene TRBV3-2) to TRBJ2-2; 10 bases agree with TRBD2. This CDR3 has 17 residues. From germline, CDR1 is LGHDT and CDR2 YNNKEL (reference sequence). The V gene end was trimmed by 0 bases and the J gene end by 7 bases; junction bases not matched to a gene: 8. The CDR3 is CASSQDRASGSNGELFF. The CDR3 DNA sequence: TGTGCCAGCAGCCAAGACAGGGCTAGCGGGAGCAACGGGGAGCTGTTTTTT.

The chain links TRBV29-1 to TRBJ1-1; D call uncertain. Germline-derived CDR1 and CDR2 are SQVTM and ANQGSEA. V gave up 1 base and J gave up 2 bases, with 11 bases separating them. The CDR3 spans 14 residues. The CDR3 nucleotides read TGCAGCGTTGAAGCGGAACAGTCAAACACTGAAGCTTTCTTT. Amino acids: CSVEAEQSNTEAFF.